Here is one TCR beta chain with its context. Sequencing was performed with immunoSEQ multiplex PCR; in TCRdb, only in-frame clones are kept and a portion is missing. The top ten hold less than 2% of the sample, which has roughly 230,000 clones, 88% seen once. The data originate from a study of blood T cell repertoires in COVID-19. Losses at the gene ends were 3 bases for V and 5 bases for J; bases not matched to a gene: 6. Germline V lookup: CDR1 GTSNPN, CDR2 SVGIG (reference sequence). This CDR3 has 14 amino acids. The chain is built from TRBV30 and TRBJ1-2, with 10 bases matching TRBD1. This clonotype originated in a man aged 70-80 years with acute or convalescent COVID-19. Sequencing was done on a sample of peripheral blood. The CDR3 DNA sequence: TGTGCCTGGAGCCCGACAGGGGGCGCATATGGCTACACCTTC. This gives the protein CAWSPTGGAYGYTF.